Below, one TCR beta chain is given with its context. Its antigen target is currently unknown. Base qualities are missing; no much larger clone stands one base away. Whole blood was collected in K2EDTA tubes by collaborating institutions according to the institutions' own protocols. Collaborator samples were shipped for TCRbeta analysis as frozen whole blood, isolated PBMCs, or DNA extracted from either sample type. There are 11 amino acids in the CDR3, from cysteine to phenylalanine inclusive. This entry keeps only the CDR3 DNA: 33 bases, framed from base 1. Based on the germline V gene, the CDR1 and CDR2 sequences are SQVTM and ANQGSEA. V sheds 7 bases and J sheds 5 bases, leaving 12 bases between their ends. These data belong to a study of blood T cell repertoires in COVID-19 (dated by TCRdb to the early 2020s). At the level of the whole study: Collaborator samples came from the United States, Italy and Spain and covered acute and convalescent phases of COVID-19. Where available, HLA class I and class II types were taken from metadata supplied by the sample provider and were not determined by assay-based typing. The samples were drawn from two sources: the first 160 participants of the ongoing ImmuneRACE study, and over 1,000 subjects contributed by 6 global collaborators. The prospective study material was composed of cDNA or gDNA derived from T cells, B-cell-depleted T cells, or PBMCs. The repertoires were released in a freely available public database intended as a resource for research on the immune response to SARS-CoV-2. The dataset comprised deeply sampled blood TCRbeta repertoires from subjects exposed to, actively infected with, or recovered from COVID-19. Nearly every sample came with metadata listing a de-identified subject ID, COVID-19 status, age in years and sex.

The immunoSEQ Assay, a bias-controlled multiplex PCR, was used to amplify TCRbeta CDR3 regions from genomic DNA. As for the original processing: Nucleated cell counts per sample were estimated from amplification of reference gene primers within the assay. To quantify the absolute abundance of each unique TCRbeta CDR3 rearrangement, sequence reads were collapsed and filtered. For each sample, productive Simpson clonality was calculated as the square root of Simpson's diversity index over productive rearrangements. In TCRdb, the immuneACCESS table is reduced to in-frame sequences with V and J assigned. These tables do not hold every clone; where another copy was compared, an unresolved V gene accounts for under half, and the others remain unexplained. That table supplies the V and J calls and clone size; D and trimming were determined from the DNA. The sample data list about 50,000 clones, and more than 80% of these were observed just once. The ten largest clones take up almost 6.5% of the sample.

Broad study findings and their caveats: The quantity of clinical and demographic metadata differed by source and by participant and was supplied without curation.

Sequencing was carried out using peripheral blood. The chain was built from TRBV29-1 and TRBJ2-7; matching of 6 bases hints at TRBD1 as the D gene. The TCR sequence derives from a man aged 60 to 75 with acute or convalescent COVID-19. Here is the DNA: TGCAGCGGTCGACAGGCTGACGAGCAGTACTTC. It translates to CSGRQADEQYF.